The entry below gives a single T cell receptor beta chain sequence along with its context. The CDR3 sequence is 12 residues long. CDR1 is MDHEN and CDR2 is SYDVKM in the germline V gene. Trimming removed 4 bases at V and 6 bases at J, with 8 bases between. Seattle-derived patients entered the study during active infection and were followed longitudinally. These data originate in a study of blood T cell repertoires in COVID-19. Clones were sequenced by immunoSEQ multiplex PCR, and TCRdb holds only the in-frame ones, with some missing. The sample shows 150,000 to 200,000 clones, around 80% of them seen only once.

The sequenced sample consisted of peripheral blood. The V and J genes are TRBV28 and TRBJ2-3, with D tentatively TRBD2 (5 bases). The source is a woman in her 70s with COVID-19, enrolled during active disease. CDR3 sequence reads: CASSSTRDTQYF. Written as DNA, the CDR3 is TGTGCCAGCAGTTCAACTAGGGATACGCAGTATTTT.